These 8 T cell receptor beta chains came from one sample sequenced in a study of regulatory T cells in long-lasting Graves disease. Time point defined: persistent/refractory GD, antithyroid drugs over 5 years with positive TRAb. PBMC RNA was the source of the TCR library. To make TCR beta libraries, researchers used iRepertoire HTBI primers and Arm-PCR of CDR3 regions. TCRdb itself ran the multiplex PCR reads through MiXCR, one entry per CDR3 protein. This sample has some 300,000 distinct CDR3 sequences, with roughly a fifth found just once. Here the sequenced sample was peripheral blood mononuclear cells (PBMCs), taken when the disease was refractory, from a patient treated with antithyroid drugs. The receptors originated from a female donor with Graves disease.

This clonotype appeared many times. The gene calls are TRBV6-1 and TRBJ2-4, with TRBD2 identical over 7 bases. The length of the CDR3 is 13 residues. Germline CDR1 is MNHNS and CDR2 is SASEGT. Trimming removed 5 bases from V and 7 bases from J; junction bases left unmatched: 5. CDR3 amino acids: CASSRAAGNIQYF. The CDR3 DNA follows: TGTGCCAGCAGTCGGGCAGCGGGGAACATTCAGTACTTC.

This clonotype has ten or more counts. This chain connects TRBV11-2 to TRBJ2-2; unclear D gene. CDR1 is SGHAT, CDR2 FQNNGV, per germline. This CDR3 has 15 amino acids. Trimming pared 6 bases from V and 6 bases from J, leaving 17 bases between. CDR3 sequence (DNA): TGTGCCAGCAGTGGTGGGGAAAGGGTTGCCGGGGAGCTGTTTTTT. Residues: CASSGGERVAGELFF. The whole variable domain, filled in from reference TRBV11-2 and TRBJ2-2, reads EAGVAQSPRYKIIEKRQSVAFWCNPISGHATLYWYQQILGQGPKLLIQFQNNGVVDDSQLPKDRFSAERLKGVDSTLKIQPAKLEDSAVYLCASSGGERVAGELFFGEGSRLTVL.

As for this clonotype: Relative to the germline gene, one junction end is altered; a read error may explain this. The V and J genes are TRBV24-1 and TRBJ2-1; maybe TRBD2 (7 bases). Germline-derived CDR1 and CDR2 are KGHDR and SFDVKD. This CDR3 has 16 residues. The CDR3 DNA sequence: TGTGCCACCAGTGATTCAGGGGAGGGTTCCTACAATGAGCAGTCCTTC. Its protein is CATSDSGEGSYNEQSF.

This clonotype was detected many times. The chain employs TRBV30 and TRBJ2-5; D gene ambiguous. Germline lookup yields CDR1 GTSNPN and CDR2 SVGIG (reference sequence). The CDR3 contains 12 residues. Trimming shortened V by 1 base and J by 5 bases, and 8 bases separated the two germline ends. CDR3 nucleotides: TGTGCCTGGAGTGACAGTCCCGAGACCCAGTACTTC. Protein sequence: CAWSDSPETQYF. Full variable domain (rest looked up from reference TRBV30 and TRBJ2-5): SQTIHQWPATLVQPVGSPLSLECTVEGTSNPNLYWYRQAAGRGLQLLFYSVGIGQISSEVPQNLSASRPQDRQFILSSKKLLLSDSGFYLCAWSDSPETQYFGPGTRLLVL.

This clonotype has a count of ten or more. V gene TRBV28 combines with J gene TRBJ2-7; D unclear. The V end lost 2 bases, the J end lost 7 bases, and 12 bases lay between the germline ends. Per germline, CDR1 MDHEN and CDR2 SYDVKM. CDR3 length: 13 residues. The CDR3 DNA follows: TGTGCCAGCAGTTTACCCTCCTCCTTTGAGCAGTACTTC. Translation gives CASSLPSSFEQYF.

This clonotype was seen ten or more times. V and J are TRBV7-2 and TRBJ2-5; 7 positions agree with TRBD1. The V gene end was trimmed by 5 bases and the J gene end by 3 bases; junction bases not matched to a gene: 3. The CDR3 loop spans 13 amino acids. CDR1 is SGHTA, CDR2 FQGNSA, per germline. The CDR3 nucleotides are TGTGCCAGCAGCCGGGACAGCAAAGAGACCCAGTACTTC. Its protein is CASSRDSKETQYF.

The rearrangement links TRBV20-1 to TRBJ2-2; 7 bases match TRBD2. The V and J ends lost 6 bases and 6 bases, in that order; junction bases with no gene match: 4. CDR3 size: 12 residues. CDR1 DFQATT and CDR2 SNEGSKA come from the germline V gene (reference sequence). Here the CDR3 DNA reads TGCAGTGCCCTGGCGGGGGCCGGGGAGCTGTTTTTT. This codes for CSALAGAGELFF.

This clonotype has only a few counts. As DNA, the CDR3 is TGTGCCAGCAGTTGGACAGGGGGCCCCTACAATGAGCAGTTCTTC. This codes for CASSWTGGPYNEQFF. V is TRBV6-2 or TRBV6-3 and J is TRBJ2-1, with 11 bases that match TRBD1. The CDR3 extends over 15 amino acids. Germline V gene sequence: CDR1 MNHEY, CDR2 SVGEGT. J gave up 2 bases and V 4 bases, and 1 base lay outside the gene matches.